The 27 T cell receptor beta chains in this list originate from one sample, sequenced in a study of beta chain features in type 1 diabetes. Their target antigens are unknown. Findings of the study overall: TCRB CDR3 length was moderately but significantly reduced in all four CD4+ subsets of Type 1 diabetes patients.

cDNA synthesis used the whole RNA isolate, giving expressed TCRB sequences. Data came from immunoSEQ multiplex PCR; TCRdb stores just in-frame clones and leaves some out. The sample has 310,000 or so clones; roughly 8.8% are singletons. What was sequenced was central memory CD4+ T cells from blood. These receptors all stem from a young man with type 1 diabetes.

The chain uses TRBV7-2 and TRBJ2-7; TRBD2 matches at 11 bases. Trimming at V came to 6 bases and at J to 2 bases, leaving 6 bases not matched to a gene. The length of the CDR3 is 15 residues. In germline, CDR1 is SGHTA, CDR2 FQGNSA. The CDR3 sequence: CASRHGLAGPYEQYF. The CDR3 coding sequence is TGTGCCAGCAGACACGGACTAGCGGGCCCCTACGAGCAGTACTTC.

On this clone: Other DNA sequences in this sample translate to the same CDR3. The chain combines TRBV7-2 with TRBJ2-5; perhaps TRBD2 as D (5 bases). From germline, CDR1 is SGHTA and CDR2 FQGNSA. The CDR3 runs 14 residues. Trimming removed 3 bases at V and 2 bases at J, with 10 bases between. CDR3: CASSLSGVQETQYF. The CDR3 coding sequence is TGTGCCAGCAGCTTGAGCGGCGTACAAGAGACCCAGTACTTC.

This clone has a handful of counts. The rearrangement uses TRBV18 and TRBJ2-7, with 8 bases aligning to TRBD1. This CDR3 spans 15 amino acids. The germline CDR1 and CDR2 sequences are KGHSH and LQKENI. Germline trimming cut 6 bases from V and 0 bases from J; bases unmatched to any gene: 7. CDR3: CASSERTGSSYEQYF. The CDR3 DNA follows: TGTGCCAGCTCCGAGAGGACAGGGTCCTCCTACGAGCAGTACTTC.

The rearrangement uses TRBV30 and TRBJ1-5; TRBD1 might be the D (5 bases). CDR3 size: 13 residues. Germline-derived CDR1 and CDR2 are GTSNPN and SVGIG (reference sequence). V lost 1 base to trimming and J lost 4 bases, with 8 bases between them. This CDR3 reads CAWSAGPNQPQHF. For the CDR3, the DNA is TGTGCCTGGAGTGCGGGGCCAAATCAGCCCCAGCATTTT.

The table lists this clone with a few counts. J is TRBJ2-6 and V is TRBV7-2; D not resolved. Germline V gene lookup returns CDR1 SGHTA and CDR2 FQGNSA. This CDR3 comprises 17 residues. Trimming cost V 7 bases and J 1 base, with 17 bases left between them. For the CDR3, the DNA is TGTGCCAGCAACCTAAGGCGGTCCCTATCTGGGGCCAACGTCCTGACTTTC. This gives the protein CASNLRRSLSGANVLTF.

This clone was observed a handful of times. This chain uses TRBV11-2 with TRBJ1-2; TRBD1 agrees at 10 bases. Germline V CDR1 and CDR2: SGHAT, FQNNGV. This CDR3 contains 14 residues. Losses at the gene ends were 3 bases for V and 8 bases for J; bases not matched to a gene: 6. CDR3 amino acids: CASSFGDRGRGYTF. The CDR3, as DNA: TGTGCCAGCAGCTTTGGGGACAGGGGAAGGGGCTACACCTTC. The complete variable domain, with remaining parts taken from reference TRBV11-2 and TRBJ1-2, reads EAGVAQSPRYKIIEKRQSVAFWCNPISGHATLYWYQQILGQGPKLLIQFQNNGVVDDSQLPKDRFSAERLKGVDSTLKIQPAKLEDSAVYLCASSFGDRGRGYTFGSGTRLTVV.

This clone was detected only a few times. The rearrangement joins TRBV7-2 to TRBJ2-1, with 9 bases lining up with TRBD2. Germline V gene lookup returns CDR1 SGHTA and CDR2 FQGNSA. V shed 2 bases and J 7 bases; nucleotides not matched to a gene: 6. The CDR3 consists of 15 residues. The CDR3 sequence is CASSLWSGGLNEQFF. In DNA form, the CDR3 reads TGTGCCAGCAGCTTATGGAGCGGGGGGCTGAATGAGCAGTTCTTC.

This clone was recorded a few times. The chain links TRBV7-9 to TRBJ2-7; D perhaps matches TRBD1 (7 bases). The V gene lost 7 bases and the J gene lost 6 bases, with 19 bases spanning the gap. Germline CDR1 reads SEHNR; CDR2 reads FQNEAQ (reference sequence). The CDR3 is made up of 14 amino acids. Written as DNA, the CDR3 is TGTGCCAGCATTCGGGGCAGGGGGGAAACCGAGCAGTACTTC. This gives the protein CASIRGRGETEQYF.

This chain links TRBV6-5 with TRBJ2-3; D not resolved. CDR1 and CDR2 (germline): MNHEY, SVGAGI. The V gene lost 0 bases and the J gene lost 2 bases, with 12 bases spanning the gap. The CDR3 spans 16 residues. This CDR3 is CASSYSRPLFTDTQYF. The CDR3 coding sequence is TGTGCCAGCAGTTACTCCCGTCCCCTTTTCACAGATACGCAGTATTTT.

This clone showed up just a few times. V is TRBV11-2 and J is TRBJ1-4; D remains ambiguous. CDR3 size: 13 residues. Trimming removed 5 bases at V and 5 bases at J, with 9 bases between. Per the germline V gene, CDR1 is SGHAT and CDR2 is FQNNGV. The DNA for the CDR3 is TGTGCCAGCAGCCTATGGGGAAATGAAAAACTGTTTTTT. It translates to CASSLWGNEKLFF. The full variable domain, rest sourced from reference TRBV11-2 and TRBJ1-4, is EAGVAQSPRYKIIEKRQSVAFWCNPISGHATLYWYQQILGQGPKLLIQFQNNGVVDDSQLPKDRFSAERLKGVDSTLKIQPAKLEDSAVYLCASSLWGNEKLFFGSGTQLSVL.

This clone appeared a few times. This chain links TRBV6-1 with TRBJ1-5; 7 bases match TRBD1. The CDR3 has 12 amino acids. The ends lost 8 bases at V and 5 bases at J; junction bases unmatched: 3. Looked up from germline, CDR1 is MNHNS and CDR2 is SASEGT. The CDR3 sequence: CASAGGDQPQHF. The CDR3 coding sequence is TGTGCCAGCGCAGGGGGTGATCAGCCCCAGCATTTT.

The rearrangement uses TRBV10-3 and TRBJ1-5, with 7 bases aligning to TRBD1. Unmatched junction bases numbered 7, after V lost 4 bases and J lost 7 bases. The germline V gene has CDR1 ENHRY and CDR2 SYGVKD. This CDR3 is 14 amino acids long. In DNA form, the CDR3 reads TGTGCCATCAGTGCGGGCAGGGGGGAACAGCCCCAGCATTTT. It codes for CAISAGRGEQPQHF.

There are a few counts of this clone. The chain employs TRBV9 and TRBJ2-7; 12 nucleotides line up with TRBD1. The CDR3 runs to 15 residues. J lost 2 bases, V lost 4 bases, and 4 bases had no gene match. The germline V gene has CDR1 SGDLS and CDR2 YYNGEE. CDR3 region: CASSLGTGGTYEQYF. Written as DNA, the CDR3 is TGTGCCAGCAGCCTAGGGACAGGGGGCACCTACGAGCAGTACTTC. Together with reference TRBV9 and TRBJ2-7, the CDR3 gives the full variable domain: DSGVTQTPKHLITATGQRVTLRCSPRSGDLSVYWYQQSLDQGLQFLIQYYNGEERAKGNILERFSAQQFPDLHSELNLSSLELGDSALYFCASSLGTGGTYEQYFGPGTRLTVT.

This clone was found many times. The chain is built from TRBV2 and TRBJ1-1; TRBD1 matches 9 bases. This CDR3 is built from 17 residues. The V gene end was trimmed by 1 base and the J gene end by 0 bases; junction bases not matched to a gene: 6. The V gene's germline CDR1 is SNHLY and CDR2 FYNNEI. Written as DNA, the CDR3 is TGTGCCAGCAGTGAAGGGACAGGGGCAGGGATGAACACTGAAGCTTTCTTT. Its protein is CASSEGTGAGMNTEAFF.

This clone was counted only a few times. This chain joins TRBV11-2 and TRBJ1-2; possible D gene TRBD1, 5 bases. This CDR3 region has 15 residues. The germline gives CDR1 SGHAT, CDR2 FQNNGV. V lost 6 bases to trimming and J lost 7 bases, with 21 bases between them. The CDR3 DNA reads as TGTGCCAGCAGTCATCTTCGTGGGGCACTTCGTGGCTACACCTTC. Translated: CASSHLRGALRGYTF.

This clone was counted only a few times. The chain carries TRBV28 and TRBJ2-5, with 11 bases matching TRBD2. This CDR3 has 15 residues. J was trimmed by 2 bases and V by 5 bases; bases with no gene match: 4. Germline V lookup: CDR1 MDHEN, CDR2 SYDVKM. For the CDR3, the DNA is TGTGCCAGCAGTCCGCGGACTAGCGGGCAAGAGACCCAGTACTTC. Translation gives CASSPRTSGQETQYF. Full variable domain (remainder filled in from reference TRBV28 and TRBJ2-5): DVKVTQSSRYLVKRTGEKVFLECVQDMDHENMFWYRQDPGLGLRLIYFSYDVKMKEKGDIPEGYSVSREKKERFSLILESASTNQTSMYLCASSPRTSGQETQYFGPGTRLLVL.

This clone was counted many times. Mismatch with germline at one junction end may stem from a read error. This chain links TRBV7-2 with TRBJ1-4; tentative D call: TRBD1 (6 bases). The CDR3 is 16 residues long. CDR1 SGHTA and CDR2 FQGNSA come from the germline V gene. CDR3 nucleotide sequence: TGTGCCAGCAGCTTAGCGCCCGGGGGGGCTAAGGAAAAACTGTTTTTT. Translated: CASSLAPGGAKEKLFF.

This clone came up a few times. This rearrangement joins TRBV7-2 to TRBJ2-7, with 8 nucleotides matching TRBD1. Germline V gene sequence: CDR1 SGHTA, CDR2 FQGNSA. Germline trimming cut 5 bases from V and 3 bases from J; bases unmatched to any gene: 6. The CDR3 extends over 14 amino acids. CDR3 in amino acids: CASSPDRGSYEQYF. In DNA, the CDR3 is TGTGCCAGCAGCCCCGACAGGGGAAGCTACGAGCAGTACTTC.

This clone was picked up a small number of times. The V and J genes are TRBV19 and TRBJ2-7, with a tentative D call TRBD1 (6 bases). The germline V and J ends were trimmed by 6 bases and 8 bases, with 11 bases remaining between them. The CDR3 consists of 11 residues. Germline-derived CDR1 and CDR2 are LNHDA and SQIVND (reference sequence). In nucleotides, the CDR3 is TGTGCCAGTAGGGAAGGACAGCAGCAGTACTTC. Amino acids: CASREGQQQYF.

This clone has only a few counts. Within the sample, other DNA sequences also encode this same CDR3. This chain links TRBV4-3 with TRBJ1-2; the D is unclear. Germline CDR1 and CDR2: LGHNA and YSLEER. V lost 11 bases to trimming and J lost 3 bases, with 16 bases between them. The length of the CDR3 is 13 residues. CDR3 protein: CASSVGRDYGYTF. In DNA, the CDR3 is TGCGCCTCATCGGTAGGGAGGGACTATGGCTACACCTTC.

This clone was counted only a few times. This rearrangement joins TRBV4-3 to TRBJ1-2; D not resolved. V was clipped by 0 bases and J by 8 bases, with 16 bases between them. This CDR3 has 15 amino acids. Germline CDR1 reads LGHNA; CDR2 reads YSLEER. CDR3 coding DNA: TGCGCCAGCAGCCAAGATCGCCGGACGGAAAGCGGCTACACCTTC. Translating gives CASSQDRRTESGYTF.

The chain carries TRBV5-1 and TRBJ2-3, with D tentatively TRBD2 (5 bases). Trimming removed 1 base from V and 0 bases from J, with 9 bases in between. The length of the CDR3 is 15 residues. The germline CDR1 and CDR2 sequences are SGHRS and YFSETQ. DNA for the CDR3: TGCGCCAGCAGCTTGTCGGGATCTAGCACAGATACGCAGTATTTT. It is translated as CASSLSGSSTDTQYF. The full variable domain, its missing parts supplied by reference TRBV5-1 and TRBJ2-3, is KAGVTQTPRYLIKTRGQQVTLSCSPISGHRSVSWYQQTPGQGLQFLFEYFSETQRNKGNFPGRFSGRQFSNSRSEMNVSTLELGDSALYLCASSLSGSSTDTQYFGPGTRLTVL.

The chain combines TRBV11-3 with TRBJ2-3, with TRBD2 identical over 9 bases. The CDR3 runs 15 residues. The germline V gene has CDR1 SGHNT and CDR2 YENEEA. After removal of 6 bases from V and 5 bases from J, the junction contained 9 bases not matched to a gene. The CDR3 nucleotides are TGTGCCAGCAGTCGTGGGCTAGCGGGGCGAGATACGCAGTATTTT. Translating gives CASSRGLAGRDTQYF.

The V and J genes are TRBV28 and TRBJ2-1; D is undetermined. Germline CDR1 MDHEN, CDR2 SYDVKM. CDR3 length: 10 amino acids. With 6 bases removed from V and 7 bases from J, the gap between germline ends came to 4 bases. The CDR3 nucleotides read TGTGCCAGCAGCTCGAATGAGCAGTTCTTC. Protein: CASSSNEQFF.

In its sample, this clone was seen a few times. The rearrangement joins TRBV7-9 to TRBJ1-4; possible D gene TRBD1, 5 bases. Trimming took 5 bases from V and 8 from J, leaving 15 bases between them. Looked up from germline, CDR1 is SEHNR and CDR2 is FQNEAQ (reference sequence). The CDR3 length is 14 residues. CDR3 sequence (DNA): TGTGCCAGCAGCCCGGGACGGAGGAACGAAAAACTGTTTTTT. It encodes CASSPGRRNEKLFF.

This clone was detected ten times or more. The V call is TRBV5-1, the J call TRBJ2-1; possibly TRBD1 for D (6 bases). The CDR3 extends over 13 amino acids. V was clipped by 4 bases and J by 8 bases, with 13 bases between them. Germline-derived CDR1 and CDR2 are SGHRS and YFSETQ. The CDR3 region is CASSPRGFDEQFF. The CDR3 DNA sequence: TGCGCCAGCAGCCCCAGGGGTTTCGATGAGCAGTTCTTC. The complete variable domain, with remaining parts taken from reference TRBV5-1 and TRBJ2-1, reads KAGVTQTPRYLIKTRGQQVTLSCSPISGHRSVSWYQQTPGQGLQFLFEYFSETQRNKGNFPGRFSGRQFSNSRSEMNVSTLELGDSALYLCASSPRGFDEQFFGPGTRLTVL.

This clone has a count of ten or more. The chain uses TRBV2 and TRBJ2-5; weak D call: TRBD2 (7 bases). Germline V gives CDR1 SNHLY, CDR2 FYNNEI. This CDR3 comprises 12 residues. V lost 8 bases, J lost 4 bases, and 11 bases lay in between. CDR3 nucleotide sequence: TGTGCCAGCGGGGGGGCCGGAGAGACCCAGTACTTC. This sequence encodes CASGGAGETQYF.